A single sample gave rise to the 24 T cell receptor beta chains below, sequenced in a study of control samples from healthy donors and cancer patients. Profiled with immunoSEQ multiplex PCR; TCRdb holds only in-frame clones, not every one. The sample includes around 180,000 clones, approximately 86% seen only once; the top ten take around 5%. The sequenced material came from blood. These receptors all stem from a woman aged 25 to 39 in good health.

The J gene is TRBJ2-1, the V gene TRBV5-4; maybe TRBD1 (6 bases). The CDR3 runs to 15 residues. Germline V CDR1 and CDR2: SGHNT, YYREEE (reference sequence). Trimming took off 9 bases at V and 0 bases at J, with 16 bases between the two ends. CDR3 in amino acids: CAIPGATSSYNEQFF. CDR3 DNA: TGTGCCATCCCAGGGGCCACCAGCTCCTACAATGAGCAGTTCTTC. The variable domain in full, completed from reference TRBV5-4 and TRBJ2-1, reads ETGVTQSPTHLIKTRGQQVTLRCSSQSGHNTVSWYQQALGQGPQFIFQYYREEENGRGNFPPRFSGLQFPNYSSELNVNALELDDSALYLCAIPGATSSYNEQFFGPGTRLTVL.

This clone showed up just a few times. The chain recombines TRBV5-1 with TRBJ2-7; possible D gene TRBD2, 5 bases. V was clipped by 0 bases and J by 2 bases, with 15 bases between them. CDR1 and CDR2 (germline): SGHRS, YFSETQ. This CDR3 has 16 amino acids. The CDR3 DNA follows: TGCGCCAGCAGCTTGGATGGCTCGTTCGGGACCTACGAGCAGTACTTC. It encodes CASSLDGSFGTYEQYF.

The CDR3 here is CAILASNTGELFF. The CDR3, as DNA: TGTGCCATCTTAGCTTCGAACACCGGGGAGCTGTTTTTT. The chain is built from TRBV6-5 and TRBJ2-2; no clear D gene. Trimming took off 10 bases at V and 0 bases at J, with 9 bases between the two ends. CDR1 and CDR2 from the germline V gene are MNHEY and SVGAGI. This CDR3 has 13 amino acids.

The chain joins TRBV5-1 to TRBJ2-5; no clear D. This CDR3 region has 15 residues. CDR1 SGHRS and CDR2 YFSETQ come from the germline V gene. Trimming removed 2 bases from V and 0 bases from J, with 11 bases in between. The DNA of the CDR3 is TGCGCCAGCAGCTTCCTAGTCCCGTACCAAGAGACCCAGTACTTC. Protein sequence: CASSFLVPYQETQYF.

Turning to this clone: At one end, the junction sequence differs from germline, possibly due to a read error. The V call is TRBV12-5, the J call TRBJ1-6, with D unresolved. CDR1 LGHNT and CDR2 FRNRAP come from the germline V gene. This CDR3 region has 9 residues. CDR3 nucleotide sequence: TGTGCTAGTGGTCGACGACAACTCTTT. It is translated as CASGRRQLF.

This clone was seen a few times. The rearrangement uses TRBV19 and TRBJ2-3, with D perhaps being TRBD1 or TRBD2 (5 bases each). V was cut by 3 bases and J by 2 bases, with 15 bases left in between. The CDR3 spans 16 residues. Germline V gene data show CDR1 as LNHDA and CDR2 as SQIVND (reference sequence). The CDR3 sequence: CASSIDPRDDTDTQYF. The CDR3 region has the DNA TGTGCCAGTAGTATTGACCCCAGGGACGACACAGATACGCAGTATTTT.

V usage is TRBV14 and J usage is TRBJ1-4; D is uncertain. The CDR3 has 14 amino acids. Trimming left V 6 bases short and J 7 bases short, with 15 bases between. Germline values: CDR1 SGHDN, CDR2 FVKESK. The CDR3 DNA follows: TGTGCCAGCAGTTACCAGTTACCGGGTGAAAAACTGTTTTTT. Protein sequence: CASSYQLPGEKLFF.

The V gene is TRBV28, the J gene TRBJ1-3; 7 positions agree with TRBD1. The V segment lost 6 bases and the J segment 5 bases; nucleotides outside the gene matches: 7. Germline lookup yields CDR1 MDHEN and CDR2 SYDVKM. CDR3 length equals 14 residues. DNA of the CDR3: TGTGCCAGCAGCACACAGGGGTTTAGAAACACCATATATTTT. It translates to CASSTQGFRNTIYF.

The rearrangement links TRBV5-4 to TRBJ2-1; 7 bases are a match to TRBD2. The CDR3 loop spans 15 amino acids. With 4 bases clipped from V and 2 bases from J, the junction kept 6 bases outside the gene matches. Per the germline V gene, CDR1 is SGHNT and CDR2 is YYREEE (reference sequence). The DNA for the CDR3 is TGTGCCAGCAGCACCACGGGGGGAACCTACAATGAGCAGTTCTTC. Its protein product is CASSTTGGTYNEQFF.

V gene TRBV6-5 combines with J gene TRBJ1-1, with D possibly being TRBD1 (6 bases). CDR1 and CDR2 (germline): MNHEY, SVGAGI. Trimming cost V 10 bases and J 4 bases, with 16 bases left between them. This CDR3 contains 13 residues. The CDR3 nucleotides read TGTGCCACGCATCCGGGACATCTCACTGAAGCTTTCTTT. It specifies CATHPGHLTEAFF.

This chain uses TRBV19 with TRBJ2-7; 10 nucleotides line up with TRBD1. Germline V gives CDR1 LNHDA, CDR2 SQIVND (reference sequence). V shed 9 bases and J 4 bases; nucleotides not matched to a gene: 6. This CDR3 has 13 amino acids. In nucleotides, the CDR3 is TGTGCCAGCCTACCGGGACAGGGGTACGAGCAGTACTTC. It translates to CASLPGQGYEQYF.

The chain is built from TRBV20-1 and TRBJ1-6, with D unclear. Germline CDR1 DFQATT, CDR2 SNEGSKA (reference sequence). The CDR3 consists of 13 residues. Trimming removed 3 bases at V and 6 bases at J, with 9 bases between. The CDR3 DNA follows: TGCAGTGCTAGTAAGGGAGTTAATTCACCCCTCCACTTT. Translated: CSASKGVNSPLHF.

The chain employs TRBV4-2 and TRBJ2-3, with TRBD2 identical over 9 bases. V trimming: 2 bases; J trimming: 2 bases; junction bases outside the gene matches: 11. The CDR3 has 18 residues. CDR1 is LGHNA and CDR2 is YNFKEQ in the germline V gene. The CDR3 region is CASSQPRRLAEITDTQYF. CDR3 nucleotide sequence: TGTGCCAGCAGCCAACCACGCAGACTAGCGGAAATCACAGATACGCAGTATTTT.

The DNA for the CDR3 is TGTGCCAGCAGCCACGGCAGGAGGACAGATACGCAGTATTTT. Its translation: CASSHGRRTDTQYF. The chain carries TRBV3-1 (or the pseudogene TRBV3-2) and TRBJ2-3; D possibly corresponds to TRBD2 (5 bases). CDR1 LGHDT and CDR2 YNNKEL come from the germline V gene (reference sequence). This CDR3 is built from 14 residues. V shed 3 bases and J shed 3 bases, with 10 bases lying between them.

In regard to this clone: The sample holds other DNA sequences that translate to the same CDR3. V is TRBV6-5 and J is TRBJ2-7; no firm D call. The germline V and J ends were trimmed by 6 bases and 3 bases, with 6 bases remaining between them. CDR1 MNHEY and CDR2 SVGAGI come from the germline V gene. This CDR3 comprises 11 residues. The CDR3 DNA reads as TGTGCCAGCAGAGGCGGCTACGAGCAGTACTTC. Protein product: CASRGGYEQYF.

The V and J genes are TRBV2 and TRBJ2-3, with 12 nucleotides matching TRBD2. The germline gives CDR1 SNHLY, CDR2 FYNNEI. The J segment lost 0 bases and the V segment lost 3 bases, leaving 1 base of the junction unmatched. The length of the CDR3 is 16 residues. In DNA, the CDR3 is TGTGCCAGCAGTGACGGGACTAGCGGGAGCACAGATACGCAGTATTTT. Amino acid sequence: CASSDGTSGSTDTQYF.

The V call is TRBV6-5, the J call TRBJ2-7; 7 bases align to TRBD2. This CDR3 is 14 amino acids long. Per the germline V gene, CDR1 is MNHEY and CDR2 is SVGAGI. The junction had 10 bases not matched to a gene; V was cut back by 4 bases and J by 7 bases. The DNA for the CDR3 is TGTGCCAGCAGTTCCCCCGGACCGGGGGGAGAGCAGTACGTC. Residues: CASSSPGPGGEQYV.

The V call is TRBV10-3, the J call TRBJ2-7, with 7 positions matching TRBD2. V shed 1 base, J shed 0 bases, and the junction held 3 bases outside the gene matches. This CDR3 has 15 amino acids. The germline gives CDR1 ENHRY, CDR2 SYGVKD. The CDR3 coding sequence is TGTGCCATCAGTGAGTATCGCGGGAGCTCCTACGAGCAGTACGTC. Its protein is CAISEYRGSSYEQYV.

This clone is a singleton in its sample. The rearrangement joins TRBV7-2 to TRBJ2-1, with a weak D call TRBD1 (7 bases). This CDR3 is 15 amino acids long. Germline CDR1 SGHTA, CDR2 FQGNSA. V was clipped by 5 bases and J by 3 bases, with 14 bases between them. CDR3 sequence (DNA): TGTGCCAGCAGCGCCGACAGGGAGGACTACAATGAGCAGTTCTTC. Its protein is CASSADREDYNEQFF.

This clone was counted a single time. Different DNA sequences within this sample yield the same CDR3. The chain uses TRBV11-2 and TRBJ1-2, with unresolved D. Between the trimmed V and J ends, which lost 8 bases and 4 bases, there was a span of 14 bases. The CDR3 contains 13 residues. Looked up from germline, CDR1 is SGHAT and CDR2 is FQNNGV. The CDR3 DNA reads as TGTGCCAGCTCATCGTCGAGCGGCTATGGCTACACCTTC. Translated, it gives CASSSSSGYGYTF.

The chain employs TRBV18 and TRBJ1-1, with D possibly matching TRBD1 (5 bases). The CDR3 is made up of 13 amino acids. Germline V gene lookup returns CDR1 KGHSH and CDR2 LQKENI. The V end lost 4 bases, the J end lost 7 bases, and 13 bases lay between the germline ends. The CDR3 protein is CASSRDGAVEAFF. The DNA for the CDR3 is TGTGCCAGCTCACGAGACGGGGCAGTTGAAGCTTTCTTT.

V gene TRBV27 combines with J gene TRBJ2-1; 7 bases match TRBD2. The germline V gene has CDR1 MNHEY and CDR2 SMNVEV (reference sequence). The CDR3 sequence is 15 residues long. The ends lost 8 bases at V and 6 bases at J; junction bases unmatched: 13. CDR3 sequence reads: CASRGGGRFGNEQFF. DNA for the CDR3: TGTGCCAGCCGTGGGGGGGGACGTTTCGGCAATGAGCAGTTCTTC.

This clone was seen only a few times. The CDR3: CATSPASGRADGYTF. In DNA, the CDR3 is TGTGCCACCAGCCCCGCATCGGGTAGGGCGGATGGCTACACCTTC. The rearrangement links TRBV15 to TRBJ1-2; no clear D gene. The germline V and J ends were trimmed by 5 bases and 6 bases, with 19 bases remaining between them. CDR1 LNHNV and CDR2 YYDKDF come from the germline V gene (reference sequence). This CDR3 region has 15 residues.

The chain links TRBV2 to TRBJ1-2; D is unclear. V dropped 3 bases and J dropped 4 bases, with 12 bases sitting between them. The germline V gene encodes CDR1 SNHLY and CDR2 FYNNEI. The CDR3 is 14 amino acids. The CDR3 region is CASSEEWEGYGYTF. In nucleotides, the CDR3 is TGTGCCAGCAGTGAGGAATGGGAAGGCTATGGCTACACCTTC.